This entry is about one TCR beta chain. The CDR3 runs 14 residues. After removal of 5 bases from V and 9 bases from J, the junction contained 8 bases not matched to a gene. Germline values: CDR1 SGHAT, CDR2 FQNNGV. Repertoires were generated with immunoSEQ multiplex PCR, while TCRdb's copy carries only in-frame clones and drops some. Of more than 150,000 clones listed, roughly 92% were seen once; the top ten hold under 11%. The data were obtained in a study of T cell responses to AZD1222 COVID-19 vaccine. The rearrangement links TRBV11-2 to TRBJ2-1, with 9 bases identical to TRBD1. The material was peripheral blood, obtained on day 0 of AZD1222 vaccination. The receptor was isolated from an adult in good health. The CDR3 is CASSIGDRVGEQFF. The CDR3 DNA reads TGTGCCAGCAGCATCGGGGACAGGGTCGGTGAGCAGTTCTTC.